These 8 T cell receptor beta chains were sequenced from one sample in a study of T cells in Graves' hyperthyroidism and ophthalmopathy (dated by TCRdb to between 2018 and 2021). Preparation of the library involved multiplex PCR. Instrument used: Illumina HiSeq 2000. TCR beta CDR3 regions were amplified from RNA transcripts. For the first round of RT-PCR on the TCR CDR3, the HTBI primer set was used together with the Qiagen OneStep RT-PCR kit. TCRdb reran the public reads through fastp at Q25 and MiXCR, keeping productive beta chains. Identical CDR3 proteins give one entry, which carries the most common genes and DNA. Present in this sample are 600,000 to 900,000 distinct CDR3 sequences, about 16% of which were seen just once. 8.4% of the sample goes to the ten largest clones. The specimen sequenced was blood. The source is a man aged 18 to 30 with Graves' hyperthyroidism.

This clonotype was found many times. The V gene is TRBV7-9, the J gene TRBJ1-5; the match to TRBD1 covers 8 bases. With V trimmed by 5 bases and J by 3 bases, 6 bases remained unmatched. Per germline, CDR1 SEHNR and CDR2 FQNEAQ (reference sequence). This CDR3 has 15 amino acids. Here the CDR3 reads CASSPGQGYNQPQHF. In DNA form, the CDR3 reads TGTGCCAGCAGCCCAGGACAGGGTTACAATCAGCCCCAGCATTTT.

There are many counts of this clonotype. V and J are TRBV29-1 and TRBJ2-7, with 8 positions matching TRBD1. Trimming removed 3 bases from V and 2 bases from J; junction bases left unmatched: 9. The CDR3 covers 15 residues. CDR1 is SQVTM and CDR2 is ANQGSEA in the germline V gene. The CDR3 sequence is CSVDNWTGKTYEQYF. CDR3 sequence (DNA): TGCAGCGTTGACAACTGGACAGGGAAAACCTACGAGCAGTACTTC.

This clonotype was counted at least ten times. V usage is TRBV6-6 and J usage is TRBJ2-7; TRBD1 agrees at 7 bases. CDR1 is MNHNY and CDR2 is SVGAGI in the germline V gene (reference sequence). This CDR3 is built from 16 residues. The V segment lost 0 bases and the J segment 4 bases; nucleotides outside the gene matches: 9. CDR3 sequence (DNA): TGTGCCAGCAGTTACTCAACCGGGACAGCAAGATACGAGCAGTACTTC. Translation: CASSYSTGTARYEQYF.

This clonotype was found a few times. The chain employs TRBV4-1 and TRBJ2-2; D is perhaps TRBD2 (5 bases). Germline assignment: CDR1 MGHRA and CDR2 YSYEKL. The germline V and J ends were trimmed by 6 bases and 2 bases, with 22 bases remaining between them. The CDR3 covers 18 residues. As DNA, the CDR3 is TGCGCCAGCAGACGAGGGTGGTTGATCCCCGAAAACACCGGGGAGCTGTTTTTT. Protein: CASRRGWLIPENTGELFF.

This clonotype has only one observation. This sequence joins TRBV10-1 and TRBJ2-3; D is possibly TRBD2 (5 bases). The CDR3 contains 15 residues. V lost 5 bases to trimming and J lost 4 bases, with 16 bases between them. The germline V gene has CDR1 WNHNN and CDR2 SYGVQD (reference sequence). CDR3 bases: TGCGCCAGCAGTTCGGTCGGGGAGATATCAGATACGCAGTATTTT. Amino acid sequence: CASSSVGEISDTQYF.

This sequence joins TRBV14 and TRBJ2-7; 9 positions agree with TRBD2. The CDR3 has 17 amino acids. Trimming removed 5 bases from V and 2 bases from J; junction bases left unmatched: 13. Germline V lookup: CDR1 SGHDN, CDR2 FVKESK. The CDR3 sequence: CASSILGIRGRAYEQYF. DNA of the CDR3: TGTGCCAGCAGCATATTGGGGATTCGCGGGAGGGCCTACGAGCAGTACTTC. Full variable domain (outside the CDR3, taken from reference TRBV14 and TRBJ2-7): EAGVTQFPSHSVIEKGQTVTLRCDPISGHDNLYWYRRVMGKEIKFLLHFVKESKQDESGMPNNRFLAERTGGTYSTLKVQPAELEDSGVYFCASSILGIRGRAYEQYFGPGTRLTVT.

This clonotype was counted at least ten times. The CDR3 coding sequence is TGTGCCAGCTCAAGAAGTAGCGGAACCGGGGAGCTGTTTTTT. Its protein product is CASSRSSGTGELFF. The chain carries TRBV2 and TRBJ2-2; D may be TRBD2 (6 bases). The CDR3 consists of 14 residues. CDR1 and CDR2 (germline): SNHLY, FYNNEI. Deletions cut 8 bases from V and 5 bases from J, with 15 bases between.

Many counts were recorded for this clonotype. This chain uses TRBV28 with TRBJ1-1; the match to TRBD1 covers 8 bases. The ends lost 2 bases at V and 4 bases at J; junction bases unmatched: 9. CDR1 and CDR2 from the germline V gene are MDHEN and SYDVKM. This CDR3 contains 16 residues. This CDR3 reads CASSLPYGQGLTEAFF. CDR3 in DNA: TGTGCCAGCAGTTTACCCTATGGACAGGGTCTCACTGAAGCTTTCTTT.